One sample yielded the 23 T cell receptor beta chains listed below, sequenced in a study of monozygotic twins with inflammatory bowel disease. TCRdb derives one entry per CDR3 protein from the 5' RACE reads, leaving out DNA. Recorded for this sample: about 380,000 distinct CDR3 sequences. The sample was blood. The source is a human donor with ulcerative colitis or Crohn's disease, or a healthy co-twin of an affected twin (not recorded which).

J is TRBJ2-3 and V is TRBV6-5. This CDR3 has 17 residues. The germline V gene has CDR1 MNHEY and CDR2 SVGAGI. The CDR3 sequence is CASSYSFIEVSTDTQYF.

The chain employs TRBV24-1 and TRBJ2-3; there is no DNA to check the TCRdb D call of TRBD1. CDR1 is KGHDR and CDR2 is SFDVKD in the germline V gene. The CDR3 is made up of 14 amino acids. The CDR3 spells CATSDPSGTDTQYF.

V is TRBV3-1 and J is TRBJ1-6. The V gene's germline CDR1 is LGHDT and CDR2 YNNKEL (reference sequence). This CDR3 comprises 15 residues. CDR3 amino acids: CASSQRELSNSPLHF.

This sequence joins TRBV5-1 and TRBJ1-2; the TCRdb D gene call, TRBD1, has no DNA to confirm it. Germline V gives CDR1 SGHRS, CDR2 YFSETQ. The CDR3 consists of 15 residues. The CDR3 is CASTRTGNNNYGYTF.

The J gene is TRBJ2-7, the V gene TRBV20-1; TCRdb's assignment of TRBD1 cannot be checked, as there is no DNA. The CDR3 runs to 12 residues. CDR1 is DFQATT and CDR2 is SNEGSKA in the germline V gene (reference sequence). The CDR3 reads CSARDHRGEQYF.

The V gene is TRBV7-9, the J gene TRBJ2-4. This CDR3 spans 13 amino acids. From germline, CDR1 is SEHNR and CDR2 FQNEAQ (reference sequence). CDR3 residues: CASSSTLRDNRYF.

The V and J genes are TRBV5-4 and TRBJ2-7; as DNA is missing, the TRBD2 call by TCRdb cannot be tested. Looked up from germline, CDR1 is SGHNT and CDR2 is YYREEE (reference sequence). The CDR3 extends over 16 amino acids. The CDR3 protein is CASSLGGGTYSYEQYF.

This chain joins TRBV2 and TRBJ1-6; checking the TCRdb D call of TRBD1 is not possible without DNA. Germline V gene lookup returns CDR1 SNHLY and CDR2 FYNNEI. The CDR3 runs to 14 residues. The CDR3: CASSVRDSYSPLHF.

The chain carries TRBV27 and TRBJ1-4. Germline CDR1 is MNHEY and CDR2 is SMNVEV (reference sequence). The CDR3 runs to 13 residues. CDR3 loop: CASSFSGFEKLFF.

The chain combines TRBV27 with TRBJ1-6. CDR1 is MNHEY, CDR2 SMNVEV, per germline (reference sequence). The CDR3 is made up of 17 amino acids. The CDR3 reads CASSLKGSLSGNSPLHF.

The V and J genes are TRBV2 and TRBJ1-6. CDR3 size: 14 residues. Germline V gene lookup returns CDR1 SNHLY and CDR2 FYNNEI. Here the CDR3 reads CASSENGDNSPLHF.

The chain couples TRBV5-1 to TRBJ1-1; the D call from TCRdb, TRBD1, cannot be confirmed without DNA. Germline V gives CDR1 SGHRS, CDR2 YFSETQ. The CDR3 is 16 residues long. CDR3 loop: CASIRGTPFDGTEAFF.

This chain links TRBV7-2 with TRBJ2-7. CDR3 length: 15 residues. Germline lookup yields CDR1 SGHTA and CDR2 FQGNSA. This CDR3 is CASSQERALSYEQYF.

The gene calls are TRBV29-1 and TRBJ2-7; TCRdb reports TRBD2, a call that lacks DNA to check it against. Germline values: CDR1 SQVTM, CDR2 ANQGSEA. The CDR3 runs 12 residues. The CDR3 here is CSVRPANYEQYF.

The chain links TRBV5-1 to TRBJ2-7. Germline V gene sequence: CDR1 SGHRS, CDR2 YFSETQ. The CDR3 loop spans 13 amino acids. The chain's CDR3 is CASSLYSHYEQYF.

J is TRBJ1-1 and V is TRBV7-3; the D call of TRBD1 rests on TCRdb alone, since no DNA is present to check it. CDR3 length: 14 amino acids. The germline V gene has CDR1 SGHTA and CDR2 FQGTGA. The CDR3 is CASSPAGGGTEAFF.

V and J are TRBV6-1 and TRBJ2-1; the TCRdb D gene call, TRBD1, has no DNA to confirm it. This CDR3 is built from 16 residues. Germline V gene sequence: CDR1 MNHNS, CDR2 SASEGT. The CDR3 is CASSGRESVAWDEQFF.

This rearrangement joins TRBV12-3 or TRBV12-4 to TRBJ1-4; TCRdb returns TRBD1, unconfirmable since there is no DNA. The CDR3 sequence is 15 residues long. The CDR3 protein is CASTSRGVRSEKLFF.

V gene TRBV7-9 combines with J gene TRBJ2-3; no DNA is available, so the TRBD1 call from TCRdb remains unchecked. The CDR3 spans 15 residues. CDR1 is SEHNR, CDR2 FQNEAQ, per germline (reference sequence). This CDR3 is CASSSGTGGTDTQYF. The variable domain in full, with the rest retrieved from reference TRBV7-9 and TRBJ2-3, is DTGVSQNPRHKITKRGQNVTFRCDPISEHNRLYWYRQTLGQGPEFLTYFQNEAQLEKSRLLSDRFSAERPKGSFSTLEIQRTEQGDSAMYLCASSSGTGGTDTQYFGPGTRLTVL.

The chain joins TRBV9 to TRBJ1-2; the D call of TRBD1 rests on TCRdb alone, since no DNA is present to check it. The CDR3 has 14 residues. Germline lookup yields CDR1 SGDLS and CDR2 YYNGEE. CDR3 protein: CASSSSGQGYGYTF.

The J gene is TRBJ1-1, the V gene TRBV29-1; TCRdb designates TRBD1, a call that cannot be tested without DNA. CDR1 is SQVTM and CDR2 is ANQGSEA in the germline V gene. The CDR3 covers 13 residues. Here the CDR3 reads CSGRTGGWTEAFF.

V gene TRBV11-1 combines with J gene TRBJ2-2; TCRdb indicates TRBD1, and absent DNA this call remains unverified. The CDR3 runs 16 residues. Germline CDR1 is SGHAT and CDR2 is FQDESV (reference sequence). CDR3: CASRRRDRGGTGELFF.

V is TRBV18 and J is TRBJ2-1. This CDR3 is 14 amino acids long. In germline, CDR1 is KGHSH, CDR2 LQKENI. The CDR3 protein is CASSPPRGPNEQFF.